This T cell receptor (beta chain) was sequenced in a study of blood T cell repertoires in COVID-19. Overall study context: Some COVID-19 samples were acute and others convalescent; all came from the United States, Italy and Spain. PBMCs, B-cell-depleted T cells, or T cells provided the cDNA or gDNA that made up the material.

CDR1 and CDR2 (germline): MNHEY, SVGAGI. The CDR3 runs to 13 residues. The ends were cut back, 6 bases at V and 9 bases at J, with 18 bases in the middle. Per the original data handling: Amplification of reference gene primers was used by the study to estimate nucleated cell counts. Sequencing used immunoSEQ multiplex PCR; TCRdb keeps in-frame clones, though not all of them. V, J and clone size reflect that table, while D and trimming were determined from the DNA. Of approximately 220,000 clones in the sample, around nine tenths were seen once. The genes are TRBV6-5 and TRBJ2-7; D is possibly TRBD1 (6 bases). The sequenced sample was peripheral blood. This receptor was obtained from a man in his sixties who had recovered from COVID-19. CDR3 DNA: TGTGCCAGCAGAGAGAGGGGGAGCACGGCGCAGTACTTC. Amino acid sequence: CASRERGSTAQYF.